A single sample gave rise to the 20 T cell receptor beta chains below, sequenced in a study of cytomegalovirus exposure and HLA in healthy donors. Researchers ran the PCR with 60 Vbeta and 13 Jbeta primers. Measured with immunoSEQ multiplex PCR; TCRdb has only the in-frame clones, and not every one. The table has under 200,000 clones, approximately 80% seen once. Sequenced material: PBMCs. Receptors originate from a middle-aged woman in good health and CMV-seropositive.

A few counts support this clone. The chain couples TRBV7-6 to TRBJ2-1, with D possibly matching TRBD1 (5 bases). The CDR3 totals 14 residues. V lost 1 base and J 7 bases, leaving 11 bases between the germline ends. Germline lookup yields CDR1 SGHVS and CDR2 FNYEAQ. CDR3 nucleotide sequence: TGTGCCAGCAGCTTAGACCAGGGCGGTAATGAGCAGTTCTTC. This codes for CASSLDQGGNEQFF.

The V and J genes are TRBV25-1 and TRBJ1-4, with 9 positions matching TRBD1. This CDR3 is built from 15 residues. Germline CDR1 is MGHDK and CDR2 is SYGVNS. V lost 5 bases to trimming and J lost 4 bases; unmatched junction nucleotides: 5. CDR3 sequence reads: CASSNSGQGNEKLFF. In nucleotides, the CDR3 is TGTGCCAGCAGTAACTCGGGACAGGGTAATGAAAAACTGTTTTTT.

The chain is built from TRBV9 and TRBJ2-5; 8 bases are shared with TRBD1. The CDR3 runs to 16 residues. In germline, CDR1 is SGDLS, CDR2 YYNGEE. J gave up 5 bases and V 4 bases, and 13 bases lay outside the gene matches. As DNA, the CDR3 is TGTGCCAGCAGCCTAGGACAGGGAGCTTCTGGGGAGACCCAGTACTTC. Amino acids: CASSLGQGASGETQYF.

The V call is TRBV7-6, the J call TRBJ2-5; 7 nucleotides align to TRBD1. CDR3 length: 14 residues. Trimming at V came to 3 bases and at J to 3 bases, leaving 4 bases not matched to a gene. The germline CDR1 and CDR2 sequences are SGHVS and FNYEAQ. The CDR3 bases are TGTGCCAGCAGCTTTCAACAGGGGAAAGAGACCCAGTACTTC. This codes for CASSFQQGKETQYF.

The chain is built from TRBV29-1 and TRBJ2-1; 7 bases fit TRBD1. V lost 6 bases, J lost 0 bases, and 17 bases stayed unmatched. The CDR3 has 18 amino acids. Germline V CDR1 and CDR2: SQVTM, ANQGSEA. The CDR3 DNA reads TGCAGCGTCAAAATAATCGACAGGGCCTCGGACTCCTACAATGAGCAGTTCTTC. Translated, it gives CSVKIIDRASDSYNEQFF.

The V gene is TRBV21-1, the J gene TRBJ1-2; the D call of TRBD1 is as the table states it, not checked on the DNA. TRBV21-1 is an annotated pseudogene. The CDR3 length is 14 residues. The CDR3 nucleotides are TGTGCCAGCAGCGGGGGCCGCAATAGCTATGGCTACACCTTC. Amino acid sequence: CASSGGRNSYGYTF.

This sequence joins TRBV4-1 and TRBJ1-6; no firm D call. There are 14 residues in the CDR3. Germline-derived CDR1 and CDR2 are MGHRA and YSYEKL. The V gene lost 0 bases and the J gene lost 7 bases, with 7 bases spanning the gap. CDR3 DNA: TGCGCCAGCAGCCAAGAACAGATCAATTCACCCCTCCACTTT. Translated, it gives CASSQEQINSPLHF.

V gene TRBV6-5 combines with J gene TRBJ2-7; perhaps TRBD1 as D (6 bases). There are 14 residues in the CDR3. The V and J ends lost 4 bases and 1 base respectively, with 11 bases between them. Germline CDR1 and CDR2: MNHEY and SVGAGI. The CDR3, as DNA: TGTGCCAGCAGTTTCCGGGACATTTCCTACGAGCAGTACTTC. It codes for CASSFRDISYEQYF.

The chain recombines TRBV27 with TRBJ1-6; D possibly corresponds to TRBD1 (5 bases). The CDR3 loop spans 13 amino acids. Trimming removed 2 bases at V and 7 bases at J, with 6 bases between. Germline lookup yields CDR1 MNHEY and CDR2 SMNVEV (reference sequence). CDR3: CASSLQGNSPLHF. As DNA, the CDR3 is TGTGCCAGCAGTTTACAGGGCAATTCACCCCTCCACTTT.

The chain employs TRBV19 and TRBJ1-6; 9 bases line up with TRBD1. Germline CDR1 reads LNHDA; CDR2 reads SQIVND (reference sequence). V was pared by 5 bases and J by 6 bases, with 5 bases of the junction left unmatched. This CDR3 has 15 amino acids. CDR3 sequence (DNA): TGTGCCAGTAGTCCGACAGGGGGAAGTAATTCACCCCTCCACTTT. It encodes CASSPTGGSNSPLHF.

This rearrangement joins TRBV5-6 to TRBJ2-7; no firm D call. CDR3 length: 13 amino acids. Germline CDR1 and CDR2: SGHDT and YYEEEE. Trimming took 0 bases from V and 5 from J, leaving 9 bases between them. The CDR3: CASSLGHPNEQYF. CDR3 DNA sequence: TGTGCCAGCAGCTTGGGACACCCCAACGAGCAGTACTTC.

The genes are TRBV7-9 and TRBJ1-1; tentative D call: TRBD1 (5 bases). This CDR3 spans 12 amino acids. The germline CDR1 and CDR2 sequences are SEHNR and FQNEAQ (reference sequence). With 5 bases removed from V and 7 bases from J, the gap between germline ends came to 11 bases. The CDR3 DNA reads TGTGCCAGCAGCCGGGGGAGTGGTGAAGCTTTCTTT. Translated, it gives CASSRGSGEAFF. The full variable domain, with the rest looked up from reference TRBV7-9 and TRBJ1-1, is DTGVSQNPRHKITKRGQNVTFRCDPISEHNRLYWYRQTLGQGPEFLTYFQNEAQLEKSRLLSDRFSAERPKGSFSTLEIQRTEQGDSAMYLCASSRGSGEAFFGQGTRLTVV.

This chain links TRBV4-2 with TRBJ2-1; 7 bases are shared with TRBD2. Trimming took 1 base from V and 6 from J; bases not matched to a gene: 9. The CDR3 totals 16 residues. Germline-derived CDR1 and CDR2 are LGHNA and YNFKEQ. CDR3 DNA sequence: TGTGCCAGCAGCCAAGTCGTCGCGGGAGCGGGCAATGAGCAGTTCTTC. Protein product: CASSQVVAGAGNEQFF.

The rearrangement links TRBV9 to TRBJ2-5; 9 bases agree with TRBD2. The CDR3 has 15 residues. The ends lost 0 bases at V and 4 bases at J; junction bases unmatched: 4. Germline V gives CDR1 SGDLS, CDR2 YYNGEE. The CDR3 reads CASSVEGLAGETQYF. For the CDR3, the DNA is TGTGCCAGCAGCGTAGAGGGACTAGCTGGAGAGACCCAGTACTTC. Using reference TRBV9 and TRBJ2-5 for the parts outside the CDR3, the full variable domain is DSGVTQTPKHLITATGQRVTLRCSPRSGDLSVYWYQQSLDQGLQFLIQYYNGEERAKGNILERFSAQQFPDLHSELNLSSLELGDSALYFCASSVEGLAGETQYFGPGTRLLVL.

The V call is TRBV5-6, the J call TRBJ1-2; D not resolved. CDR1 is SGHDT, CDR2 YYEEEE, per germline. The CDR3 sequence is 14 residues long. Trimming removed 1 base from V and 1 base from J, with 8 bases in between. Here the CDR3 DNA reads TGTGCCAGCAGCTTGATGAGGGTTAACTATGGCTACACCTTC. This gives the protein CASSLMRVNYGYTF.

The chain combines TRBV19 with TRBJ2-3, with D tentatively TRBD1 (5 bases). Germline CDR1 and CDR2: LNHDA and SQIVND (reference sequence). This CDR3 comprises 14 residues. V lost 6 bases and J lost 0, with 10 bases in between. In DNA form, the CDR3 reads TGTGCCAGTAGCAACCAGGGAAGCACAGATACGCAGTATTTT. This gives the protein CASSNQGSTDTQYF.

The chain employs TRBV4-3 and TRBJ2-3; D is ambiguous. Germline V gene lookup returns CDR1 LGHNA and CDR2 YSLEER. V was shortened by 4 bases and J by 0 bases, with 5 bases between the two germline ends. This CDR3 comprises 13 residues. The CDR3 is CASSLRSTDTQYF. CDR3 sequence (DNA): TGCGCCAGCAGCCTGAGGAGCACAGATACGCAGTATTTT.

The chain uses TRBV9 and TRBJ2-2; maybe TRBD1 (6 bases). Per the germline V gene, CDR1 is SGDLS and CDR2 is YYNGEE. CDR3 length: 16 residues. Trimming left V 0 bases short and J 3 bases short, with 12 bases between. The CDR3 DNA follows: TGTGCCAGCAGCGTAGCTAAGTCAGGGGACACCGGGGAGCTGTTTTTT. Translating gives CASSVAKSGDTGELFF.

Only a few counts were recorded for this clone. The rearrangement joins TRBV7-2 to TRBJ2-2; D ambiguous. The CDR3 spans 13 residues. The ends were cut back, 4 bases at V and 7 bases at J, with 10 bases in the middle. Per germline, CDR1 SGHTA and CDR2 FQGNSA. The CDR3 spells CASSSSRGGELFF. The DNA of the CDR3 is TGTGCCAGCAGCTCATCCCGCGGCGGGGAGCTGTTTTTT.

This rearrangement joins TRBV2 to TRBJ2-5, with unresolved D. Germline CDR1 is SNHLY and CDR2 is FYNNEI. This CDR3 spans 13 amino acids. Trimming stripped 4 bases from V and 2 bases from J, with 8 bases between. The chain's CDR3 is CASSATRQETQYF. CDR3 bases: TGTGCCAGCAGTGCGACGCGGCAAGAGACCCAGTACTTC.